These T cell receptor beta chains were read from a single sample in a study of early T cells in non-severe SARS-CoV-2 infection. TCRdb passed the 5' RACE reads through MiXCR, listing each CDR3 protein once. The repertoire holds more than 50,000 distinct CDR3 sequences, approximately 15% seen once, with approximately 9.1% in the top ten. Material: whole blood, obtained at baseline. These receptors were obtained from an adult who was a healthcare worker with PCR-confirmed SARS-CoV-2 infection or an uninfected control (not recorded which). CDR3s include the opening cysteine and the closing phenylalanine or tryptophan. Fields, in order: J gene, V gene, D gene, CDR3 protein. A D gene is named only where the DNA matches it firmly.

>TRBJ1-2|TRBV29-1|-
CSVGGYYGYTF
>TRBJ1-2|TRBV12-5|-
CASGLAGRHGYTF
>TRBJ1-5|TRBV25-1|-
CASRVGNQPQHF
>TRBJ2-3|TRBV5-1|-
CASSSVRISTDTQYF
>TRBJ2-7|TRBV7-2|-
CASSTRATYEQYF
>TRBJ1-6|TRBV9|TRBD1
CASSAQTHRGNSPLHF
>TRBJ2-3|TRBV12-3/TRBV12-4|-
CASSLDTQYF
>TRBJ2-7|TRBV10-3|-
CAISAGTFYEQYF
>TRBJ2-6|TRBV12-3/TRBV12-4|-
CASSLRGIGSGANVLTF
>TRBJ1-1|TRBV7-2|-
CASTLYTWAFF
>TRBJ2-1|TRBV2|-
CASPRANEQFF
>TRBJ2-1|TRBV4-1|TRBD2
CASSQGRLAGGLNSYNEQFF
>TRBJ2-7|TRBV6-1|-
CASSSPSGEQYF
>TRBJ2-3|TRBV5-1|-
CASSLEGRSSTDTQYF
>TRBJ1-5|TRBV20-1|-
CSARDQTGNQPQHF
>TRBJ2-3|TRBV6-2/TRBV6-3|-
CASSYTGSGGGHTDTQYF
>TRBJ2-3|TRBV5-4|TRBD2
CASSSGLAGENTQYF
>TRBJ1-1|TRBV6-1|-
CASSEIGGAGTEAFF
>TRBJ2-7|TRBV11-2|TRBD1
CASSRQGPYEQYF
>TRBJ2-1|TRBV27|TRBD2
CASSFRLAGKTLHNEQFF
>TRBJ2-3|TRBV7-9|-
CASSSGISTDTQYF
>TRBJ1-2|TRBV28|TRBD1
CATSRTGQYGYTF
>TRBJ2-1|TRBV20-1|TRBD2
CSEGAGSSYNEQFF
>TRBJ2-3|TRBV24-1|-
CATSDSSSTDTQYF
>TRBJ1-2|TRBV5-5|-
CASRETGNYGYTF
>TRBJ2-1|TRBV12-3/TRBV12-4|-
CASSPSPNSSGNEQFF
>TRBJ2-5|TRBV2|TRBD1
CASSPWGQGTGYQETQYF
>TRBJ1-1|TRBV27|-
CASSLEALNTEAFF
>TRBJ2-7|TRBV11-2|TRBD1
CASSWTGGTYEQYF
>TRBJ2-3|TRBV19|TRBD2
CASSTTSGRIDTQYF
>TRBJ2-1|TRBV4-1|TRBD1
CASSQGGTGHYNEQFF
>TRBJ2-1|TRBV7-9|TRBD1
CASSSDRVLRDEQFF
>TRBJ1-4|TRBV20-1|-
CSARDKGTPSSTNEKLFF
>TRBJ2-3|TRBV2|TRBD2
CASSAGTSGVDTQYF
>TRBJ2-1|TRBV12-3/TRBV12-4|TRBD2
CASSLLAGGEQNEQFF
>TRBJ1-1|TRBV6-5|TRBD1
CASSLLTGVTEAFF
>TRBJ1-1|TRBV5-4|TRBD1
CASSFLQGATNSAFF
>TRBJ2-5|TRBV5-1|TRBD2
CASSLMRGGRETQYF
>TRBJ2-5|TRBV11-2|-
CASSLSWGAGETQYF
>TRBJ2-2|TRBV5-4|TRBD2
CASSLGGAGGTGELFF
>TRBJ2-3|TRBV5-1|-
CASSLGHASTDTQYF
>TRBJ2-3|TRBV5-6|-
CASSSPGALTDTQYF
>TRBJ2-4|TRBV27|TRBD1
CASSSPSSGQGIPNIQYF
>TRBJ2-5|TRBV20-1|-
CSTMGPGSNRQETQYF
>TRBJ1-2|TRBV14|-
CASSQGWDYGYTF
>TRBJ2-3|TRBV5-1|-
CASSLWTATDTQYF